The rows below give T cell receptor beta chains drawn from one sample of a study of T cells after posttransplantation cyclophosphamide. Assay used: immunoSEQ multiplex PCR; TCRdb lists only in-frame clones, some missing. The sample lists 25,000 to 35,000 clones, 70% to 90% occurring once. Material: PBMCs. These receptors were taken from a woman in her thirties or forties with a blood cancer, CMV-positive, and with a related stem cell donor. CDR3s include the opening cysteine and the closing phenylalanine or tryptophan. D genes are given only for firm matches. Not every row has a clone size; where given, it reads once, few, many or a size class.

V gene	J gene	D gene	clone size	CDR3 protein	CDR3 DNA
TRBV7-4	TRBJ1-3	NA	NA	CASSLHRPGNTIYF	TGTGCCAGCAGCTTACACAGACCTGGAAACACCATATATTTT
TRBV7-9	TRBJ1-2	TRBD1	large	CASTYQTGGGDRGYTF	TGTGCCAGCACCTATCAAACAGGGGGCGGTGATCGAGGCTACACCTTC
TRBV9	TRBJ1-3	TRBD1	NA	CASSGRDSIYTIYF	TGTGCCAGCAGCGGCCGGGACAGTATTTACACCATATATTTT
TRBV7-9	TRBJ2-3	NA	once	CASSLDWETDTQYF	TGTGCCAGCAGCTTGGACTGGGAGACAGATACGCAGTATTTT
TRBV11-3	TRBJ2-2	NA	NA	CASTFGNTGELFF	TGTGCCAGCACCTTTGGCAACACCGGGGAGCTGTTTTTT
TRBV9	TRBJ2-1	NA	once	CASSALRDYNEQFF	TGTGCCAGCAGCGCCCTCAGGGATTACAATGAGCAGTTCTTC
TRBV9	TRBJ1-2	TRBD1	NA	CASSASTGALSGYTF	TGTGCCAGCAGCGCCTCTACAGGGGCCTTGAGTGGCTACACCTTC
TRBV7-9	TRBJ2-7	TRBD1	once	CASRSGTGVRAYEQYF	TGTGCCAGCAGGTCCGGGACAGGGGTCCGTGCCTACGAGCAGTACTTC
TRBV18	TRBJ1-1	NA	NA	CASSPDSLNTEAFF	TGTGCCAGCTCACCGGACAGTTTGAACACTGAAGCTTTCTTT
TRBV2	TRBJ1-5	TRBD1	NA	CASSGGTEDQPQHF	TGTGCCAGCAGTGGGGGGACAGAGGATCAGCCCCAGCATTTT
TRBV6-4	TRBJ1-1	NA	NA	CASSDGGSAFF	TGTGCCAGCAGTGACGGGGGGTCGGCTTTCTTT
TRBV11-2	TRBJ2-5	NA	NA	CASSVGQVRVPETQYF	TGTGCCAGCAGCGTAGGGCAGGTGAGGGTCCCGGAGACCCAGTACTTC
TRBV6-1	TRBJ1-2	NA	NA	CASSGLGGRDYGYTF	TGTGCCAGCAGTGGGTTAGGGGGTAGAGACTATGGCTACACCTTC
TRBV4-3	TRBJ2-4	TRBD1	NA	CASSQDDRVSAKNIQYF	TGCGCCAGCAGCCAAGATGACAGGGTGTCGGCCAAAAACATTCAGTACTTC
TRBV18	TRBJ1-1	NA	NA	CASSPHRPGRGNTEAFF	TGTGCCAGCTCACCCCACCGACCCGGGCGGGGGAACACTGAAGCTTTCTTT
TRBV19	TRBJ2-3	NA	NA	CASKALTGEEGMDTQYF	TGTGCCAGTAAGGCACTGACAGGTGAAGAGGGGATGGATACGCAGTATTTT
TRBV7-6	TRBJ2-3	TRBD2	NA	CASSPGASGGRTDTQYF	TGTGCCAGCAGCCCCGGGGCTAGCGGGGGGCGTACAGATACGCAGTATTTT
TRBV19	TRBJ2-2	TRBD2	NA	CASSIGLAGSTGELFF	TGTGCCAGTAGTATTGGACTAGCGGGTAGCACCGGGGAGCTGTTTTTT
TRBV6-4	TRBJ1-2	NA	NA	CASSPGREGGYTF	TGTGCCAGCAGCCCGGGCAGGGAAGGTGGCTACACCTTC
TRBV10-1	TRBJ1-6	NA	NA	CASTGAYNSPLHF	TGCGCCAGCACAGGGGCTTATAATTCACCCCTCCACTTT